This T cell receptor (beta chain) was observed in a study of T cell responses to AZD1222 COVID-19 vaccine. Whole-study findings and limits: Females made up more of the donors, who were largely white British, and clonal diversity may have come out too low. Spike-specific TCR breadth and depth were elevated following two AZD1222 doses.

V shed 2 bases and J 4 bases; nucleotides not matched to a gene: 5. The CDR3 runs 15 residues. The germline V gene encodes CDR1 SGHAT and CDR2 FQNNGV. The method was immunoSEQ multiplex PCR; TCRdb's version includes in-frame clones alone and lacks a portion of them. The profile shows some 160,000 clones, approximately 88% of them singletons. This clone was detected only once. The antigen is undetermined. The chain has TRBV11-2 and TRBJ2-7; 10 nucleotides match TRBD1. The receptor's source is an adult who received the AZD1222 COVID-19 vaccine. The material sequenced was peripheral blood, taken 28 days after the second AZD1222 dose. The CDR3 DNA reads TGTGCCAGCAGCTTATTTCCGGGACAGGGGTACGAGCAGTACTTC. Encoded protein: CASSLFPGQGYEQYF.